This TCR beta chain was documented in a study of T-cell reconstitution after alpha-beta-depleted transplantation in children. The TCRbeta library was prepared with unique molecular identifiers. TCRdb re-analysed the PCR reads in MiXCR, keeping a single row per CDR3 protein. The sample has 640,000 or so distinct CDR3 sequences; over 15% are singletons. The CDR3 contains 17 residues. The V gene lost 5 bases and the J gene lost 5 bases, with 22 bases spanning the gap. CDR1 and CDR2 (germline): LNHNV, YYDKDF (reference sequence). This receptor was identified in a human donor who donated a stem cell graft to a child with acute myeloid leukemia. The sample in question was PBMCs from the stem cell graft donor, obtained from the stem cell graft. The chain couples TRBV15 to TRBJ2-1; D call uncertain. The CDR3 DNA follows: TGTGCCACCAGCCTCCCGAAGGGATTCGCCGAAGACAATGAGCAGTTCTTC. It encodes CATSLPKGFAEDNEQFF.